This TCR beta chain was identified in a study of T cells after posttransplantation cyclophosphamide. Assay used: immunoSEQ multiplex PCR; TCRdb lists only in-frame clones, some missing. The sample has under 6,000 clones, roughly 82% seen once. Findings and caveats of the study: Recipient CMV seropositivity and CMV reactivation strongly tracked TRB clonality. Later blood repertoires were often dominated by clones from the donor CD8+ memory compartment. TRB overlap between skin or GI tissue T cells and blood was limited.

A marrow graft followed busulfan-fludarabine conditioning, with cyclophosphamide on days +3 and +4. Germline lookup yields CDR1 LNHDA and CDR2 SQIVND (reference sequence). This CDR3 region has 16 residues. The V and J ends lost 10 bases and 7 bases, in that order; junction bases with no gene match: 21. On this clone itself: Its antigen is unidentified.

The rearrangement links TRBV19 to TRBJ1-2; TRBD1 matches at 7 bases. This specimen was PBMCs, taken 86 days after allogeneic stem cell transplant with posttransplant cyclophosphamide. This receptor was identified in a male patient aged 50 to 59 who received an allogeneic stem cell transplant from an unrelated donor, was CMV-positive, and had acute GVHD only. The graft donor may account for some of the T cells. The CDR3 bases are TGTGCCACAAATTGGGCAGGGGGAGGCCCTCGCGGTGGCTACACCTTC. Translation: CATNWAGGGPRGGYTF.